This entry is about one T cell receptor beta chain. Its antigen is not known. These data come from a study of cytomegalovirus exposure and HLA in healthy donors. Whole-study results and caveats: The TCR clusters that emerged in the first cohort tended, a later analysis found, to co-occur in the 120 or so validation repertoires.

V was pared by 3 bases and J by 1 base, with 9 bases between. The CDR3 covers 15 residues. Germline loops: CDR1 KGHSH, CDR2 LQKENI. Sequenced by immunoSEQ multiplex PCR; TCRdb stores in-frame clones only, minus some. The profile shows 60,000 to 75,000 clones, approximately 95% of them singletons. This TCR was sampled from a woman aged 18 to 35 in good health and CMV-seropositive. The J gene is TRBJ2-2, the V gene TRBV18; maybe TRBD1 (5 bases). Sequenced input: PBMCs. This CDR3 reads CASSPLQENTGELFF. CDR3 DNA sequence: TGTGCCAGCTCACCCTTACAGGAGAACACCGGGGAGCTGTTTTTT.